The clone carrying this TCR beta chain was picked up one time. Its antigen remains unknown. Each bulk PBMC sample had 300 to 350 ng DNA loaded. Sequenced by immunoSEQ multiplex PCR; TCRdb stores in-frame clones only, minus some. Among around 560 clones, roughly 80% were seen once, and the ten largest hold 45% to 50%. The time point denotes: pre-treatment baseline. This sample was taken from a study of blood T cell dynamics during melanoma immunotherapy. The overall study: Patients with metastatic melanoma got pembrolizumab or nivolumab-ipilimumab as first-line care. Study-wide points: The study could not tell melanoma-specific clones from general immune activation.

The CDR3 has 15 amino acids. V lost 6 bases and J lost 1; bases outside the gene matches: 8. Germline CDR1 is SQVTM and CDR2 is ANQGSEA. This material consisted of blood, taken from a patient treated with checkpoint blockade. The rearrangement uses TRBV29-1 and TRBJ2-4, with TRBD1 matching 8 bases. The receptor comes from a human donor with melanoma. Some clones in this sample may be carry-over from other donors' samples. The CDR3, as DNA: TGCAGCGTAATAGTTCAGGGGGCTGCCAAAAACATTCAGTACTTC. Residues: CSVIVQGAAKNIQYF.